This record concerns one T cell receptor (beta chain) sequence. The antigen is unknown. Assay used: immunoSEQ multiplex PCR; TCRdb lists only in-frame clones, some missing. In the table there are fewer than 850,000 clones, around 96% of which are singletons. Naive CD8 populations comprised CD45RO-negative cells positively selected for CCR7, excluding terminally differentiated effector memory CD45RA+ cells. Adults of Caucasian background living in Nashville, Tennessee made up all donors. This specimen belongs to a study of shared clonotypes between healthy human individuals. Study-level findings and limits: Several donors held about 4.5% of naive CD4 clonotypes in common. Naive subsets generally had larger estimated richness than memory subsets.

Sequencing was performed on naive CD8+ T cells sorted from blood. The clonotype comes from a man aged 30 to 39 in good health.

The CDR3: CASSYPSQTGGSYEQYF. The CDR3 nucleotides read TGTGCCAGCAGTTACCCCTCCCAGACAGGGGGCTCCTACGAGCAGTACTTC. J is TRBJ2-7 and V is TRBV28; 9 bases map to TRBD1. This CDR3 has 17 residues. Trimming removed 4 bases from V and 0 bases from J; junction bases left unmatched: 10. Germline V gene sequence: CDR1 MDHEN, CDR2 SYDVKM. Based on the CDR3 plus reference TRBV28 and TRBJ2-7, the full variable domain is DVKVTQSSRYLVKRTGEKVFLECVQDMDHENMFWYRQDPGLGLRLIYFSYDVKMKEKGDIPEGYSVSREKKERFSLILESASTNQTSMYLCASSYPSQTGGSYEQYFGPGTRLTVT.